This TCR beta chain was sequenced for a study of blood T cells in healthy people across ages. In germline, CDR1 is SEHNR, CDR2 FQNEAQ (reference sequence). This CDR3 comprises 16 residues. Details on this clonotype: One end of the junction fails to match germline, which may point to a read error.

Next came a second PCR, run for about 6 to 12 cycles, which used a sample-barcoded 5' primer along with a J-beta primer mix. TCRdb re-called the 5' RACE reads through MiXCR, storing one row per CDR3 protein. This sample carries around 820,000 distinct CDR3 sequences, more than 20% of them seen once, and the ten largest clones take under 4%. This sample also belongs to another study, concerning T cells of mothers and their children. That work contributes: Each mother yielded more than 8.5 million TCR beta CDR3 reads. Each child yielded about 3 million reads. Pairs that are related and pairs that are unrelated have TCR recombination output shaped similarly by thymic selection.

Sequencing was carried out using blood. The gene calls are TRBV7-9 and TRBJ2-7, with TRBD1 matching 7 bases. The TCR was taken from a boy between 5 and 17 years old in good health. The CDR3 DNA is TGTGCCAGCAGCTTACCCGGACAGGCGCAGAGCTACGAGCAGTGCTTC. Its protein product is CASSLPGQAQSYEQCF.